This T cell receptor beta chain was retrieved from a study of early T cells in non-severe SARS-CoV-2 infection. This CDR3 is 16 amino acids long. V dropped 5 bases and J dropped 5 bases, with 22 bases sitting between them. Germline-derived CDR1 and CDR2 are SGHTA and FQGNSA. MiXCR, run by TCRdb on the 5' RACE reads, gives a single entry per CDR3 protein. The table records roughly 55,000 distinct CDR3 sequences, roughly 10% of them present only once. A few counts support this clonotype. The chain couples TRBV7-2 to TRBJ2-7, with D perhaps TRBD2 (5 bases). This clonotype was sampled from an adult who was a healthcare worker with PCR-confirmed SARS-CoV-2 infection or an uninfected control (not recorded which). Sequencing was performed on whole blood. The CDR3 region is CASSLTRPGRSNEQYF. The DNA of the CDR3 is TGTGCCAGCAGCCTAACTCGCCCGGGAAGGTCCAACGAGCAGTACTTC.